This passage covers 9 T cell receptor beta chains from one sample sequenced in a study of cytomegalovirus exposure and HLA in healthy donors. Both 60 Vbeta primers and 13 Jbeta primers went into the PCR. Produced via immunoSEQ multiplex PCR; TCRdb's table is partial and in-frame only. The sample records tens of thousands of clones, roughly 81% being singletons. The sequencing input was PBMCs. The receptor set was obtained from a man aged 25-45 years in good health and CMV-seronegative.

This chain joins TRBV13 and TRBJ2-6, with D possibly being TRBD1 (5 bases). The CDR3 extends over 15 amino acids. Per the germline V gene, CDR1 is PRHDT and CDR2 is FYEKMQ (reference sequence). Trimming took 5 bases from V and 0 from J, leaving 8 bases between them. DNA of the CDR3: TGTGCCAGCAGCGCCAGGGTCTCTGGGGCCAACGTCCTGACTTTC. It specifies CASSARVSGANVLTF. Looking up the rest from reference TRBV13 and TRBJ2-6 gives the full variable domain: AAGVIQSPRHLIKEKRETATLKCYPIPRHDTVYWYQQGPGQDPQFLISFYEKMQSDKGSIPDRFSAQQFSDYHSELNMSSLELGDSALYFCASSARVSGANVLTFGAGSRLTVL.

In its sample, this clone was seen a few times. The chain employs TRBV5-1 and TRBJ2-7; possibly TRBD2 for D (5 bases). Germline CDR1 is SGHRS and CDR2 is YFSETQ. V was pared by 1 base and J by 4 bases, with 15 bases between. The CDR3 loop spans 15 amino acids. The CDR3 is CASSLYWEKLYEQYF. The CDR3 nucleotides read TGCGCCAGCAGCTTGTATTGGGAGAAGTTGTACGAGCAGTACTTC.

The V gene is TRBV5-1, the J gene TRBJ2-2; no reliable D call. With 0 bases removed from V and 0 bases from J, the gap between germline ends came to 12 bases. This CDR3 region has 17 residues. Germline V gene sequence: CDR1 SGHRS, CDR2 YFSETQ. The CDR3 DNA sequence: TGCGCCAGCAGCTTGGTGGCGGCCTCAACGAACACCGGGGAGCTGTTTTTT. Amino acid sequence: CASSLVAASTNTGELFF.

This clone was seen once. The rearrangement uses TRBV28 and TRBJ1-1; 9 positions agree with TRBD1. V lost 2 bases, J lost 5 bases, and 12 bases stayed unmatched. Germline V gives CDR1 MDHEN, CDR2 SYDVKM. The CDR3 runs to 17 residues. The CDR3: CASSLGTSQGARTEAFF. DNA of the CDR3: TGTGCCAGCAGTTTAGGCACTTCACAGGGGGCGAGGACTGAAGCTTTCTTT.

In its sample, this clone was seen once. The V call is TRBV10-1, the J call TRBJ1-1; possibly TRBD1 for D (5 bases). The CDR3 is made up of 13 amino acids. Germline V CDR1 and CDR2: WNHNN, SYGVQD (reference sequence). V gave up 6 bases and J gave up 0 bases, with 8 bases separating them. The CDR3: CASRDTMNTEAFF. CDR3 bases: TGCGCCAGCAGGGACACCATGAACACTGAAGCTTTCTTT.

The chain combines TRBV6-5 with TRBJ1-2; no clear D gene. CDR3 length: 13 residues. Trimming pared 2 bases from V and 2 bases from J, leaving 6 bases between. The germline gives CDR1 MNHEY, CDR2 SVGAGI. In DNA form, the CDR3 reads TGTGCCAGCAGTTACGAAGCGAACTATGGCTACACCTTC. Translation: CASSYEANYGYTF.

CDR3 sequence reads: CASSWDRGSAEAFF. CDR3 nucleotides: TGTGCCAGCAGCTGGGACAGGGGGTCTGCTGAAGCTTTCTTT. V usage is TRBV5-6 and J usage is TRBJ1-1; TRBD1 matches 11 bases. CDR1 is SGHDT, CDR2 YYEEEE, per germline. J was trimmed by 6 bases and V by 3 bases; bases with no gene match: 4. The CDR3 sequence is 14 residues long.

The V call is TRBV5-5, the J call TRBJ1-2; D uncertain. This CDR3 comprises 14 residues. The germline V gene has CDR1 SGHKS and CDR2 YYEKEE (reference sequence). Trimming took 4 bases from V and 0 from J, leaving 10 bases between them. In DNA form, the CDR3 reads TGTGCCAGCAGCCAACAGATATCTAACTATGGCTACACCTTC. Its translation: CASSQQISNYGYTF.

This sequence joins TRBV5-6 and TRBJ1-2, with D unclear. Per germline, CDR1 SGHDT and CDR2 YYEEEE. The CDR3 consists of 15 residues. The ends were cut back, 3 bases at V and 0 bases at J, with 12 bases in the middle. The DNA for the CDR3 is TGTGCCAGCAGCTGGCAGGAGGCGACTAACTATGGCTACACCTTC. Its translation is CASSWQEATNYGYTF.